This T cell receptor beta chain is from a study of T cell repertoires in cytomegalovirus infection. Study summary: Recently identified HLA-C-restricted CMV epitopes were among the peptides used. Public TCR beta signatures provided an indication of both CMV infection and a matching HLA type. Study-wide results and caveats: People with CMV and the relevant HLA were identified by cumulative public TCR beta family frequency. The ex vivo response was dominated by HLA-C-restricted CMV-specific TCR beta clonotypes.

To note about this clonotype: Its target is not known.

TCRdb itself ran the reads through MiXCR, one entry per CDR3 protein. The repertoire holds 300,000 or so distinct CDR3 sequences, with around a quarter as singletons. The V end lost 2 bases, the J end lost 2 bases, and 10 bases lay between the germline ends. Germline values: CDR1 MNHEY, CDR2 SVGEGT. The CDR3 covers 15 residues. The sequence was obtained from a human donor in good health (CMV status not recorded). Some clones in this sample may be carry-over from other donors' samples. The sample in question was cultured PBMCs, obtained from culture after CMV antigen stimulation. This chain links TRBV6-2 or TRBV6-3 with TRBJ1-5; D call uncertain. The CDR3 spells CASSYGRNGNQPQHF. The CDR3 region has the DNA TGTGCCAGCAGTTACGGACGGAACGGCAATCAGCCCCAGCATTTT.